This is a list of T cell receptor beta chains from one sample in a study of CD8 T cells in Susac syndrome. Each CDR3 protein gets one entry after TCRdb re-called the immunoSEQ multiplex PCR reads with MiXCR. The repertoire holds about 300,000 distinct CDR3 sequences, with 70% to 90% as singletons. The sample taken for sequencing was CD8+ T cells from PBMCs. The receptors come from a human donor with multiple sclerosis. Both conserved end residues are part of each CDR3. A D gene is named only where the DNA matches it firmly. Size values are once, few and many counts, or a class for expanded clones, and some rows have none.

CDR3	DNA	size	V	J	D
CASSLIQGTNEKLFF	TGTGCCAGCAGCCTAATACAGGGGACTAATGAAAAACTGTTTTTT	-	TRBV14	TRBJ1-4	TRBD1
CSVGLAYDEQFF	TGCAGCGTGGGGCTAGCTTACGATGAGCAGTTCTTC	-	TRBV29-1	TRBJ2-1	-
CSARQPGQGYNEQFF	TGCAGTGCTAGACAACCGGGACAGGGATACAATGAGCAGTTCTTC	-	TRBV20-1	TRBJ2-1	TRBD1
CASIADRKDEQFF	TGTGCCAGCATCGCAGACAGAAAAGATGAGCAGTTCTTC	-	TRBV7-9	TRBJ2-1	-
CAWRGGVGNEQFF	TGTGCCTGGAGGGGAGGTGTAGGAAATGAGCAGTTCTTC	-	TRBV30	TRBJ2-1	-
CASSQEELPVEKLFF	TGTGCCAGCAGCCAAGAGGAGTTACCAGTCGAAAAACTGTTTTTT	-	TRBV4-2	TRBJ1-4	-
CSVEDLGRGHYEQYF	TGCAGCGTTGAAGACCTGGGCAGGGGGCACTACGAGCAGTACTTC	-	TRBV29-1	TRBJ2-7	TRBD1
CASSYPPAVPTTYEQYF	TGTGCCAGCAGTTACCCGCCGGCGGTCCCTACCACCTACGAGCAGTACTTC	-	TRBV6-2/TRBV6-3	TRBJ2-7	-
CASPPAGPSYRSSYEQYF	TGCGCCAGCCCTCCTGCAGGGCCCTCGTACCGCAGCTCCTACGAGCAGTACTTC	-	TRBV23-1	TRBJ2-7	-
CASSYNFQPADTQYF	TGTGCCAGCAGTTATAATTTCCAACCGGCCGATACGCAGTATTTT	-	TRBV6-2/TRBV6-3	TRBJ2-3	-
CASSFLRTALNTEAFF	TGTGCCAGCAGCTTTCTACGGACAGCCCTGAACACTGAAGCTTTCTTT	once	TRBV7-8	TRBJ1-1	-